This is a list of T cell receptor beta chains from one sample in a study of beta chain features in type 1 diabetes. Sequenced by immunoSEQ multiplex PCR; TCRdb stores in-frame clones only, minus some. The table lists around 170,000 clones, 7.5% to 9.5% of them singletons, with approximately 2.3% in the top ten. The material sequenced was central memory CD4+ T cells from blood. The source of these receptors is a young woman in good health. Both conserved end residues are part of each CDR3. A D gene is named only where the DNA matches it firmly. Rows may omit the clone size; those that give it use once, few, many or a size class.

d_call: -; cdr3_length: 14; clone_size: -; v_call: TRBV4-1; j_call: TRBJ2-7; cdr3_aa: CASSQEGDLRVQYF; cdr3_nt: TGCGCCAGCAGCCAAGAAGGGGACTTACGAGTGCAGTACTTC
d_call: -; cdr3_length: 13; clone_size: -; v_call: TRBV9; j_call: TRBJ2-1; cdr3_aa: CASSVAHNNEQFF; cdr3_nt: TGTGCCAGCAGCGTAGCACATAACAATGAGCAGTTCTTC
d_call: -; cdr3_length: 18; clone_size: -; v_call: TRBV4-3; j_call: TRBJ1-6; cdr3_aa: CASSQEFQASSYNSPLHF; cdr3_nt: TGCGCCAGCAGCCAAGAATTTCAGGCGAGCTCCTATAATTCACCCCTCCACTTT
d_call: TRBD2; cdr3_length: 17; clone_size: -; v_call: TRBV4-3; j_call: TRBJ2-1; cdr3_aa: CASSQDSGAGGNFEQFF; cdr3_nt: TGCGCCAGCAGCCAAGATTCGGGAGCGGGGGGGAATTTTGAGCAGTTCTTC
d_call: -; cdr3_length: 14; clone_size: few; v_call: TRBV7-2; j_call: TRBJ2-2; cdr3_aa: CASSPTQGTGELFF; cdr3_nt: TGTGCCAGCAGCCCCACGCAGGGTACCGGGGAGCTGTTTTTT
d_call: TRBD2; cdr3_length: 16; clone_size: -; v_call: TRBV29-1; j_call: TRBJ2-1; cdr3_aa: CSVELLAGGSYNEQFF; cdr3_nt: TGCAGCGTTGAATTACTAGCGGGAGGCTCCTACAATGAGCAGTTCTTC
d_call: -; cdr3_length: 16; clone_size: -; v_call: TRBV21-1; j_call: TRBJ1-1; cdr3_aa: CASRGQGQSWNTEAFF; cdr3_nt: TGTGCCAGCAGGGGACAGGGGCAATCTTGGAACACTGAAGCTTTCTTT
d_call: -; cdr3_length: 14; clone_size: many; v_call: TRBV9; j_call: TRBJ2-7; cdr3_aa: CASSPRLGRSEQYF; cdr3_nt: TGTGCCAGCAGCCCCCGACTAGGTCGCTCCGAGCAGTACTTC
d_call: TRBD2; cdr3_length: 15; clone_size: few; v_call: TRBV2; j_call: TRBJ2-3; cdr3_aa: CASSGTSLFEDTQYF; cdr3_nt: TGTGCCAGCAGTGGGACTAGCCTCTTCGAGGATACGCAGTATTTT
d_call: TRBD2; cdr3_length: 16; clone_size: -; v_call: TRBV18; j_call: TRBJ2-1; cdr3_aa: CASSPIAGGIYNEQFF; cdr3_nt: TGTGCCAGCTCACCAATAGCGGGAGGGATCTACAATGAGCAGTTCTTC
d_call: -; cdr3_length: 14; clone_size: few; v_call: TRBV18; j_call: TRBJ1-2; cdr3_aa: CASSPRRAGIGYTF; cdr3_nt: TGTGCCAGCTCACCAAGGAGGGCAGGGATTGGCTACACCTTC
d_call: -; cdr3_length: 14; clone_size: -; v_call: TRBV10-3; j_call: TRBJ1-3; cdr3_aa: CAISGDSAGNTIYF; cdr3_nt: TGTGCCATCAGTGGCGACAGTGCTGGAAACACCATATATTTT
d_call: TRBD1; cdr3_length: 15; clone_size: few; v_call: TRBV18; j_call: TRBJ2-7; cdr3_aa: CASSLGQGVSYEQYF; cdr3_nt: TGTGCCAGCTCACTTGGACAGGGGGTCTCCTACGAGCAGTACTTC
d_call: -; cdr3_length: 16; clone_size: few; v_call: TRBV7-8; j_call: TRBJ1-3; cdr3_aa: CASSTPGLISGNTIYF; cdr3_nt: TGTGCCAGCAGCACACCGGGACTGATCTCTGGAAACACCATATATTTT
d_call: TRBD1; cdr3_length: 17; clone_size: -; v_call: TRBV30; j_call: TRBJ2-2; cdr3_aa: CAWSVRVSGGSTGELFF; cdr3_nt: TGTGCCTGGAGTGTACGAGTTTCAGGGGGCTCGACCGGGGAGCTGTTTTTT
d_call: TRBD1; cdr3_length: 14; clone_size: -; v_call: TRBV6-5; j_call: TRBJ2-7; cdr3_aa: CASGHRDRSYEQYF; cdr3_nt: TGTGCCAGCGGACACCGGGACAGGTCCTACGAGCAGTACTTC
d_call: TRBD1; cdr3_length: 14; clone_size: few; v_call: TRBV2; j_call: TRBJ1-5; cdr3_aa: CASRRTGGEQPQHF; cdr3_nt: TGTGCCAGCAGACGGACAGGGGGCGAACAGCCCCAGCATTTT
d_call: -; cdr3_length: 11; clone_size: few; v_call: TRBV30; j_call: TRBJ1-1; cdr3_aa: CAWSSAGEAFF; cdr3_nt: TGTGCCTGGAGTTCGGCGGGAGAAGCTTTCTTT
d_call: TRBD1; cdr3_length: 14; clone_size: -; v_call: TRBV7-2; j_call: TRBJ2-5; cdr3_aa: CASSKGQQKETQYF; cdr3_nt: TGTGCCAGCAGCAAGGGACAGCAAAAAGAGACCCAGTACTTC
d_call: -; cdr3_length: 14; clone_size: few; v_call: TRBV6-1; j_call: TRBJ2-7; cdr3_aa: CASTPTLPGSEQYF; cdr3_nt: TGTGCCAGCACCCCGACCCTCCCGGGGAGCGAGCAGTACTTC
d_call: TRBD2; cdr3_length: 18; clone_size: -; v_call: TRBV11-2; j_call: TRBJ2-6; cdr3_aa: CASSLRTSGISGANVLTF; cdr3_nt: TGTGCCAGCAGCCTCAGGACTAGCGGGATCTCTGGGGCCAACGTCCTGACTTTC
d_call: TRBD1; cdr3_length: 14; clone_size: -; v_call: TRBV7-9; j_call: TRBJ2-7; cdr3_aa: CASGPGTGVYEQYF; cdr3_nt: TGTGCCAGCGGTCCCGGGACAGGGGTCTACGAGCAGTACTTC
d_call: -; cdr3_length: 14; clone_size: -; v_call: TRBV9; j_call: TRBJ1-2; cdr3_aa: CASSANQESYGYTF; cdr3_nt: TGTGCCAGCAGCGCGAATCAGGAAAGCTATGGCTACACCTTC
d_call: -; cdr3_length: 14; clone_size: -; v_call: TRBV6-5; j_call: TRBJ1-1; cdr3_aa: CASSYKAGNTEAFF; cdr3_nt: TGTGCCAGCAGTTACAAAGCCGGTAACACTGAAGCTTTCTTT
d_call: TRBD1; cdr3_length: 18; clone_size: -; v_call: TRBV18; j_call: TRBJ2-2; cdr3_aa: CASSPTLLGTANTGELFF; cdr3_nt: TGTGCCAGCTCACCAACCCTCCTCGGGACAGCGAACACCGGGGAGCTGTTTTTT
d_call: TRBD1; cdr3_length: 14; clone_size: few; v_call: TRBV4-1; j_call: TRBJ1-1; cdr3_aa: CASSPRQGNTEAFF; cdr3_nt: TGCGCCAGCAGCCCTCGACAGGGGAACACTGAAGCTTTCTTT
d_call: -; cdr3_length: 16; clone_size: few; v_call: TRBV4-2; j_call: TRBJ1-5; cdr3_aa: CASSPNGGDSNQPQHF; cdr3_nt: TGTGCCAGCAGCCCTAATGGGGGGGATAGCAATCAGCCCCAGCATTTT
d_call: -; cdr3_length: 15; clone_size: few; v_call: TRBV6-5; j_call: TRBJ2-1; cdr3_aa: CASSSGQPAYNEQFF; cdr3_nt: TGTGCCAGCAGTTCCGGACAGCCCGCCTACAATGAGCAGTTCTTC
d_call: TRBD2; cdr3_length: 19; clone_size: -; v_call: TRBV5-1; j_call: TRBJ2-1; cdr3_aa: CASSLGVTSGPSSYNEQFF; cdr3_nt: TGCGCCAGCAGCTTGGGGGTGACTAGCGGTCCGAGCTCCTACAATGAGCAGTTCTTC
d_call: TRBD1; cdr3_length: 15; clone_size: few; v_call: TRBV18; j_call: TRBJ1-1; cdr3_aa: CASSPGTGTSAEAFF; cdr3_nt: TGTGCCAGCTCACCAGGGACAGGGACGTCTGCAGAAGCTTTCTTT
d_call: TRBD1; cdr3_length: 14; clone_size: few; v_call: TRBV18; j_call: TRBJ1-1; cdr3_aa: CASSEGQEFTEAFF; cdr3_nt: TGTGCCAGCTCAGAGGGACAGGAGTTCACTGAAGCTTTCTTT
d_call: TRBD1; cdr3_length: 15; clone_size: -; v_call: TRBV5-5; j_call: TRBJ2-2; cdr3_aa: CASSLFQGGRRELFF; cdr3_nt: TGTGCCAGCAGCTTGTTTCAAGGGGGCCGAAGGGAGCTGTTTTTT
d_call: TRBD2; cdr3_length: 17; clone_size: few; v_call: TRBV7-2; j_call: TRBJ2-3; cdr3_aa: CASSLERSSGGTDTQYF; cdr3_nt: TGTGCCAGCAGCTTAGAGAGGTCTAGCGGGGGCACAGATACGCAGTATTTT
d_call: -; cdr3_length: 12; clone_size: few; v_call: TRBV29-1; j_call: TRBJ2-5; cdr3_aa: CSYHSGDETQYF; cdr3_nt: TGCAGCTACCACTCAGGGGATGAGACCCAGTACTTC
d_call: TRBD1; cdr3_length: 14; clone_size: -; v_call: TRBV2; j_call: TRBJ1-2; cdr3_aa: CASSERGGFYGYTF; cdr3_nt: TGTGCCAGCAGTGAAAGAGGGGGCTTCTATGGCTACACCTTC
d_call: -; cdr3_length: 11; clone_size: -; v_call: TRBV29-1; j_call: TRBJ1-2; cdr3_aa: CSVVAGLGYTF; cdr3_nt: TGCAGCGTTGTCGCAGGGCTTGGCTACACCTTC
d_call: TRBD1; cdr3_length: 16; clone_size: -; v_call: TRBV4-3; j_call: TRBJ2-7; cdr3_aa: CASSQGPGQGAYEQYF; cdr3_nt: TGCGCCAGCAGCCAGGGTCCCGGGCAGGGGGCCTACGAGCAGTACTTC
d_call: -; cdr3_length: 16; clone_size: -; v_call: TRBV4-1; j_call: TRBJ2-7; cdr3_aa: CASSQVGTSSRYEQYF; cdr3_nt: TGCGCCAGCAGCCAAGTAGGTACTAGCTCTCGCTACGAGCAGTACTTC
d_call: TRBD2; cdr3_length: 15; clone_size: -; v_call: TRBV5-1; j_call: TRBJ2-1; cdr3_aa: CASSPTSGRASGQFF; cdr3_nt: TGCGCCAGCAGCCCGACTAGCGGGAGGGCCTCGGGGCAGTTCTTC
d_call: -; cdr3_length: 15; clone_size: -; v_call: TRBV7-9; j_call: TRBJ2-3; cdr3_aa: CASSLLAGSTDTQYF; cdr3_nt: TGTGCCAGCAGCTTATTGGCGGGATCCACAGATACGCAGTATTTT
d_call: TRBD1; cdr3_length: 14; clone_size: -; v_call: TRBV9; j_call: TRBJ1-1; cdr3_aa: CASSPQQGLTEAFF; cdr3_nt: TGTGCCAGCAGCCCCCAACAGGGGCTCACTGAAGCTTTCTTT
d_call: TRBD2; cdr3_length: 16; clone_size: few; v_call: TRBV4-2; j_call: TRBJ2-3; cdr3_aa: CASSPGTSGAADTQYF; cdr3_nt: TGTGCCAGCAGCCCCGGGACTAGCGGGGCCGCAGATACGCAGTATTTT
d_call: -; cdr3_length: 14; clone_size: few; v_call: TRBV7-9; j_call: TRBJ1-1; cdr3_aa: CASSLGLMNTEAFF; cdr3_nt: TGTGCCAGCAGCTTGGGACTCATGAACACTGAAGCTTTCTTT
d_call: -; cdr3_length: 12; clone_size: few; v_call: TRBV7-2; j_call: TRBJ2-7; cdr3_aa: CASSTSSYEQYF; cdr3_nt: TGTGCCAGCAGCACAAGCTCCTACGAGCAGTACTTC
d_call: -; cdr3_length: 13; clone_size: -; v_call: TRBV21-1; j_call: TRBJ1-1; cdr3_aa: CASSKGGGTEAFF; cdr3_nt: TGTGCCAGCAGCAAAGGCGGGGGGACTGAAGCTTTCTTT
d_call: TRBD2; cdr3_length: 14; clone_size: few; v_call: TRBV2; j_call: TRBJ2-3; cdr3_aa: CASRDWDYTDTQYF; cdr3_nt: TGTGCCAGCCGGGACTGGGACTACACAGATACGCAGTATTTT